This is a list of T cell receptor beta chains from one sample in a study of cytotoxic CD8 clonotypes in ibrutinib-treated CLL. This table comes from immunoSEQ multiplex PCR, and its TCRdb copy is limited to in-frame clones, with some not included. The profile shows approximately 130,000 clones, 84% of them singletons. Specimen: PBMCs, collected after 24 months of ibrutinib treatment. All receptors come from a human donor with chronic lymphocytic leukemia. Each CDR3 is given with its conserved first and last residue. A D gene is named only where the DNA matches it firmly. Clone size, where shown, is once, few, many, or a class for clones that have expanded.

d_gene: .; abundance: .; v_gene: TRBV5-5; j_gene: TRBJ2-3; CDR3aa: CASSLDRATDTQYF; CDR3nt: TGTGCCAGCAGCTTGGACAGAGCTACAGATACGCAGTATTTT
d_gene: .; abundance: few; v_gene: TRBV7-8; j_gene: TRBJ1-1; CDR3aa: CASSLAGNTEAFF; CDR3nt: TGTGCCAGCAGCTTAGCGGGGAACACTGAAGCTTTCTTT
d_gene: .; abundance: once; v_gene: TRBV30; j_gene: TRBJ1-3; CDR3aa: CAWDQGGEGNTIYF; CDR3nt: TGTGCCTGGGATCAGGGAGGAGAAGGGAACACCATATATTTT
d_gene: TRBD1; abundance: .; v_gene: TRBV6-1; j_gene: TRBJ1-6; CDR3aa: CASSTAPGQGSHF; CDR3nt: TGTGCCAGCAGTACAGCCCCGGGACAGGGCTCCCACTTT
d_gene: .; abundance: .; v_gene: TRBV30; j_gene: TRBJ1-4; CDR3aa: CAWSTVNLNEKLFF; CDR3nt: TGTGCCTGGAGTACTGTCAATCTCAATGAAAAACTGTTTTTT
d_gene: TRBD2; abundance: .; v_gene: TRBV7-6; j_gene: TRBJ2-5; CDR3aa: CASSLSSRLAGGQETQYF; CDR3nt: TGTGCCAGCAGCTTAAGCTCCCGGCTAGCGGGGGGCCAAGAGACCCAGTACTTC
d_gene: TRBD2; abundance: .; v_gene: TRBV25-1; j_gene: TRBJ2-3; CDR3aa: CASSGGTRGTDTQYF; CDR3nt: TGTGCCAGCAGTGGAGGGACTAGGGGCACAGATACGCAGTATTTT
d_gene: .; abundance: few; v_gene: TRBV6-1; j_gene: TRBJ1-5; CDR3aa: CASTPGGLVQPQHF; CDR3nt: TGTGCCAGCACCCCTGGGGGGCTTGTTCAGCCCCAGCATTTT
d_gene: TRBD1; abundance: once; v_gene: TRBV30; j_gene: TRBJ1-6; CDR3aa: CAWTDRGNSPLHF; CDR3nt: TGTGCCTGGACGGACAGGGGAAATTCACCCCTCCACTTT
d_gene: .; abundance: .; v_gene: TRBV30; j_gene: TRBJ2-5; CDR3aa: CAWSVGFQETQYF; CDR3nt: TGTGCCTGGAGTGTTGGGTTCCAAGAGACCCAGTACTTC
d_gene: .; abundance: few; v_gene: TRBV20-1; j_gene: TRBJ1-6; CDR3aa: CSASPPLHF; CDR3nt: TGCAGTGCATCACCACCCCTCCACTTT
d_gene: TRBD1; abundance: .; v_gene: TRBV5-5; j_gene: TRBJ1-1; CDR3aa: CASSRNRGNTEAFF; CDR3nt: TGTGCCAGCAGCCGTAACAGGGGAAACACTGAAGCTTTCTTT
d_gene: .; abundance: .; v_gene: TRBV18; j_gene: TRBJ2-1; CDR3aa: CASSPPFSSYNEQFF; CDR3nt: TGTGCCAGCTCACCGCCTTTTAGCTCCTACAATGAGCAGTTCTTC
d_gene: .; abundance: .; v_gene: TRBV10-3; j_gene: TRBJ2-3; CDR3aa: CAISEAITDTQYF; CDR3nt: TGTGCCATCAGTGAGGCCATCACAGATACGCAGTATTTT
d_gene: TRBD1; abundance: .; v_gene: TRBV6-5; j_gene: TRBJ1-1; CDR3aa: CASSHTGTAAAFF; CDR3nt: TGTGCCAGCAGTCACACCGGGACAGCGGCAGCTTTCTTT
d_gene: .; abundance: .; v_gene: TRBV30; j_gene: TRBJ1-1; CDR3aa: CAWPQRAFF; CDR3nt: TGTGCCTGGCCTCAAAGAGCTTTCTTT
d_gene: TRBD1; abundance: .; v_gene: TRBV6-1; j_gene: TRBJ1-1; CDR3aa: CASSVRDRVNTEAFF; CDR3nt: TGTGCCAGCAGTGTCCGGGACAGGGTGAACACTGAAGCTTTCTTT
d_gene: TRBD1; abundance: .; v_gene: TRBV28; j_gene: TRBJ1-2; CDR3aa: CASRAGQVGGYTF; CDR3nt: TGTGCCAGCAGGGCCGGACAGGTGGGTGGCTACACCTTC
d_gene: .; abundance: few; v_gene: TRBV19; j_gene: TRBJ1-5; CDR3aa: CASSIGGIGYQPQHF; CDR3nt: TGTGCCAGTAGTATTGGGGGAATTGGTTATCAGCCCCAGCATTTT
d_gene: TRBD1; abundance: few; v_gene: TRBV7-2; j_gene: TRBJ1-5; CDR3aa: CASSPRQGSNQPQHF; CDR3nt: TGTGCCAGCAGTCCCCGACAGGGAAGCAATCAGCCCCAGCATTTT
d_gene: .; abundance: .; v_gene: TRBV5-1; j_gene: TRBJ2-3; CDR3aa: CASSLGTADTQYF; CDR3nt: TGCGCCAGCAGCTTGGGAACTGCAGATACGCAGTATTTT
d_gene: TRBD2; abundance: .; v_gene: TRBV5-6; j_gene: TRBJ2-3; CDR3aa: CASSPRTSGSTDTQYF; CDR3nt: TGTGCCAGCAGCCCACGGACTAGCGGGAGCACAGATACGCAGTATTTT
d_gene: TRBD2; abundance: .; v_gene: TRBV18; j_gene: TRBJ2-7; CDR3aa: CASSPLSSGGKGEQYF; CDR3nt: TGTGCCAGCTCACCACTTAGTAGCGGGGGTAAGGGCGAGCAGTACTTC
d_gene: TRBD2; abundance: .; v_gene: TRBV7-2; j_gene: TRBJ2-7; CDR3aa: CASSPTGLAGSREQYF; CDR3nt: TGTGCCAGCAGCCCGACGGGACTAGCGGGCTCTAGAGAGCAGTACTTC
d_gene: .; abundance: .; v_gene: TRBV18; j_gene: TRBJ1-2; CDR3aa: CASSPQARTYGYTF; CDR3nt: TGTGCCAGCTCACCCCAGGCAAGGACCTATGGCTACACCTTC
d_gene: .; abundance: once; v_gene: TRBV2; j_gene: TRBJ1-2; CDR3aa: CASGKNLANYGYTF; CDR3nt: TGTGCCAGCGGTAAAAATTTGGCTAACTATGGCTACACCTTC